This entry is about one T cell receptor beta chain. CDR1 and CDR2 from the germline V gene are SEHNR and FQNEAQ (reference sequence). The V segment lost 8 bases and the J segment 5 bases; nucleotides outside the gene matches: 14. CDR3 length equals 16 residues. The protocol was immunoSEQ multiplex PCR, while the TCRdb copy is restricted to in-frame clones and leaves out a portion. Found here are around 100,000 clones, roughly 72% of them singletons; the top ten hold roughly 6%. The source of the sample is a study of blood T cell repertoires in COVID-19. The sequencing input was peripheral blood. The receptor was isolated from an elderly man with acute or convalescent COVID-19. This rearrangement joins TRBV7-9 to TRBJ2-1; 8 bases align to TRBD2. The CDR3 protein is CASVLRSGRSDNEQFF. The CDR3 DNA reads TGTGCCAGCGTCCTCCGAAGCGGGAGATCCGACAATGAGCAGTTCTTC.